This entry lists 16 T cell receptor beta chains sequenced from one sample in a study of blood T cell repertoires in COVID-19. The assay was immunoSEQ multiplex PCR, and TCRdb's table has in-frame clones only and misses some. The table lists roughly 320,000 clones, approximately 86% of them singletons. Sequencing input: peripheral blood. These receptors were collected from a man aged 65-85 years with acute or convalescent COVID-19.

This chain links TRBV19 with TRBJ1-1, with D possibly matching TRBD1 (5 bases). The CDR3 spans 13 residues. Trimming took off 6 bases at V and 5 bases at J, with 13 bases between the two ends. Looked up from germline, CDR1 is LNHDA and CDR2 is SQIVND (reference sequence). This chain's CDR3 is CASRPTGFTEAFF. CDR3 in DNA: TGTGCCAGTAGGCCTACAGGTTTTACTGAAGCTTTCTTT.

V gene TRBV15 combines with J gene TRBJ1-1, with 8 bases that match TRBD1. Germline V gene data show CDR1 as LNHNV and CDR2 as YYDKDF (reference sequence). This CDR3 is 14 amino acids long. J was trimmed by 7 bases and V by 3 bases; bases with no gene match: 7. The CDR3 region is CATSRDRAALEAFF. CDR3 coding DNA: TGTGCCACCAGCAGGGACAGGGCCGCCCTTGAAGCTTTCTTT.

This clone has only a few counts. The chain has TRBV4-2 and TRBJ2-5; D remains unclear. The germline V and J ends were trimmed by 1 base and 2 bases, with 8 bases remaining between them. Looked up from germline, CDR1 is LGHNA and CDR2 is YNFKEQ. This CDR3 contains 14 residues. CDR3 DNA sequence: TGTGCCAGCAGCCAAGGAACAGAGCAAGAGACCCAGTACTTC. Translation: CASSQGTEQETQYF.

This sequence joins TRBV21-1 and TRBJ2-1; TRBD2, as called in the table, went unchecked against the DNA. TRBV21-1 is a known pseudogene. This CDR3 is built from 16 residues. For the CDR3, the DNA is TGTGCCAGCAGCACAATAGCGGGGAGCCAAAACAATGAGCAGTTCTTC. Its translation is CASSTIAGSQNNEQFF.

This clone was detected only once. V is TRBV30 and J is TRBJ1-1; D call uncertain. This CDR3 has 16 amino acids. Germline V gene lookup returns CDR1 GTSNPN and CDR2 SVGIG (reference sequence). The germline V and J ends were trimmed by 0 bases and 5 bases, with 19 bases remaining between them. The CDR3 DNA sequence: TGTGCCTGGAGTGTAGTGGGCAGTTCCGCGGGGACTGAAGCTTTCTTT. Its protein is CAWSVVGSSAGTEAFF.

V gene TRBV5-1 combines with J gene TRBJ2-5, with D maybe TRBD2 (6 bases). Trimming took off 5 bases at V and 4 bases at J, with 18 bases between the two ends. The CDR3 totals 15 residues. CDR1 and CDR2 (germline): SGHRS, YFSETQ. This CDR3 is CASSLLGGPGETQYF. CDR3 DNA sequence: TGCGCCAGCAGTCTCTTGGGGGGTCCCGGAGAGACCCAGTACTTC.

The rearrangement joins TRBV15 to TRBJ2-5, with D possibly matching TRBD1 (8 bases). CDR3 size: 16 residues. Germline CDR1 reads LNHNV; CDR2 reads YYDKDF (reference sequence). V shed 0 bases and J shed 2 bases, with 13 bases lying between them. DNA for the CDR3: TGTGCCACCAGCAGAGATCACAGGGGGGGACAAGAGACCCAGTACTTC. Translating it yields CATSRDHRGGQETQYF.

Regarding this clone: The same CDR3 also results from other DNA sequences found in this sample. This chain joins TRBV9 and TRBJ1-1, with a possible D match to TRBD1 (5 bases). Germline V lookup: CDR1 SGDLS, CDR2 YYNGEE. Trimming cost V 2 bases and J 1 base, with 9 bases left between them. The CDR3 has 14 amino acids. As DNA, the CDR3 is TGTGCCAGCAGCGTCCAGGGCGGGAACACTGAAGCTTTCTTT. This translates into CASSVQGGNTEAFF.

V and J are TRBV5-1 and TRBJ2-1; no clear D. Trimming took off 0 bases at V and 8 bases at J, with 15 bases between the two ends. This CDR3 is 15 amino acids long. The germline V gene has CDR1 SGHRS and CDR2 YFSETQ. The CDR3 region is CASSLGDTTTDEQFF. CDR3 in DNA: TGCGCCAGCAGCTTGGGAGACACCACGACCGATGAGCAGTTCTTC.

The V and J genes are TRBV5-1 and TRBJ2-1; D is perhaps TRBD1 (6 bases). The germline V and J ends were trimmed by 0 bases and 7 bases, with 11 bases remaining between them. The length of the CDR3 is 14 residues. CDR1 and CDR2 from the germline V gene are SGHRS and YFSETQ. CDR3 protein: CASSLDDRYNEQFF. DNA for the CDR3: TGCGCCAGCAGCTTGGACGACAGGTATAATGAGCAGTTCTTC.

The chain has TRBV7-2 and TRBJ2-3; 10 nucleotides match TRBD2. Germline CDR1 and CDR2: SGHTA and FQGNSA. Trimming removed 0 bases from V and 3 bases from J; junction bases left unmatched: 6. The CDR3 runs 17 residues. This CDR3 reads CASSLAKRGGRTDTQYF. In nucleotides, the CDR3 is TGTGCCAGCAGCTTAGCGAAGCGGGGGGGCCGGACAGATACGCAGTATTTT.

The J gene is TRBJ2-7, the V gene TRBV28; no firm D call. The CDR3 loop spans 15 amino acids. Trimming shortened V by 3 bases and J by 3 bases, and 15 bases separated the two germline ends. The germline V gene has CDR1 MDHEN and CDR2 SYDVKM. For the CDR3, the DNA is TGTGCCAGCAGTTTTCTCGGAGCTTCGAGCTACGAGCAGTACTTC. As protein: CASSFLGASSYEQYF.

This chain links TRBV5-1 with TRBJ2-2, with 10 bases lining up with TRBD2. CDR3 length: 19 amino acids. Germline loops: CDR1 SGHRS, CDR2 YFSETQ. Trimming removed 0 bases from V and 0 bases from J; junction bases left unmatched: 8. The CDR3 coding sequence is TGCGCCAGCAGCTTGGTTAGGGCTAGCGGGAGCACGAACACCGGGGAGCTGTTTTTT. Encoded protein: CASSLVRASGSTNTGELFF. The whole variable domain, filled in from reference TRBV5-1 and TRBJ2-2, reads KAGVTQTPRYLIKTRGQQVTLSCSPISGHRSVSWYQQTPGQGLQFLFEYFSETQRNKGNFPGRFSGRQFSNSRSEMNVSTLELGDSALYLCASSLVRASGSTNTGELFFGEGSRLTVL.

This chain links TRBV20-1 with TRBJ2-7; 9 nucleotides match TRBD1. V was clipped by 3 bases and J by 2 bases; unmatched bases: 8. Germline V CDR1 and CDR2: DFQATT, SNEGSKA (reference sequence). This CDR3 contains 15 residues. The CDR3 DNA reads TGCAGTGCTAGTGGGACAGGGAGTGGGGCCTACGAGCAGTACTTC. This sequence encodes CSASGTGSGAYEQYF.

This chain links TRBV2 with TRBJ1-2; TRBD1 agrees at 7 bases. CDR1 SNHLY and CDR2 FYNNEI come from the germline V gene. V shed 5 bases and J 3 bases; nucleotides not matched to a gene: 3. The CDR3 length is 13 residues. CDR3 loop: CASSTDRDYGYTF. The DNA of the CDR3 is TGTGCCAGCAGTACAGACAGGGACTATGGCTACACCTTC.

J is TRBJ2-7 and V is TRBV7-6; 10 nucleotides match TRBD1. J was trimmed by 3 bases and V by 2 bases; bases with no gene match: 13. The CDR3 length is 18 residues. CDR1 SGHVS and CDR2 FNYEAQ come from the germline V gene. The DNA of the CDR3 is TGTGCCAGCAGCTTATTATTCGATTCGGGACAGGGGTACTACGAGCAGTACTTC. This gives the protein CASSLLFDSGQGYYEQYF.